This T cell receptor beta chain originates from a study of cytomegalovirus exposure and HLA in healthy donors. The PCR was carried out with 60 Vbeta primers and 13 Jbeta primers. This table comes from immunoSEQ multiplex PCR, and its TCRdb copy is limited to in-frame clones, with some not included. The sample contains over 130,000 clones, over 75% of which appear only once. The CDR3 covers 18 residues. Germline V CDR1 and CDR2: LGHNA, YNFKEQ. V dropped 1 base and J dropped 2; count of bases not matched to a gene: 12. Study results and limitations: For most TCR beta V segments, an earlier analysis put the productive rate at about 90% or about 30% of the time. About 180 TCR beta chains were listed as cytomegalovirus-associated. Fewer N-insertions (relative to the approximately 700-donor mean) were reportedly seen in an Asian-associated ancestry cluster in a later analysis.

As to this clone: Its antigen is still unknown.

The sample consisted of PBMCs. This clonotype was obtained from a man aged 40-50 years in good health and CMV-seronegative. The chain combines TRBV4-2 with TRBJ2-7; 9 bases agree with TRBD2. The CDR3: CASSQVGKREAPTYEQYF. In nucleotides, the CDR3 is TGTGCCAGCAGCCAAGTCGGAAAGCGGGAGGCCCCAACCTACGAGCAGTACTTC.